Given below is one TCR beta chain in context. Between the trimmed V and J ends, which lost 0 bases and 2 bases, there was a span of 11 bases. CDR1 is LGHDT and CDR2 is YNNKEL in the germline V gene (reference sequence). This CDR3 contains 17 residues. Using MiXCR, TCRdb re-called clones from the PCR reads. Among about 25,000 clones listed, 20% to 25% were seen once. Nobody among the patients had been given any treatment before thyroid surgery. The record originates from a study of metastatic and nonmetastatic thyroid tumors. Sequences were obtained from blood. The rearrangement uses TRBV3-1 and TRBJ2-6; the D call may be TRBD1 or TRBD2 (5 bases each). This clonotype was sampled from a male donor with papillary thyroid cancer or a benign thyroid nodule (not recorded which). Some clones in this sample may be carry-over from other donors' samples. The CDR3 spells CASSQDPRGAGANVLTF. The CDR3 region has the DNA TGTGCCAGCAGCCAAGATCCGAGAGGGGCTGGGGCCAACGTCCTGACTTTC.